The rows below give T cell receptor beta chains drawn from one sample of a study of cytomegalovirus exposure and HLA in healthy donors. Generated by immunoSEQ multiplex PCR, the TCRdb table keeps only in-frame clones and is missing some. The repertoire holds about 190,000 clones, with around 73% as singletons. Sequencing input: PBMCs. These receptors were collected from a woman in her thirties in good health and CMV-seropositive. Each CDR3 is given with its conserved first and last residue. Each record gives: clone size, J gene, V gene, D gene, CDR3 DNA, CDR3 protein. The D gene is left open where the match is weak. Size tells how often a clone was seen (once, few, many) or the class of an expanded clone, and some rows leave it out.

>.|TRBJ2-5|TRBV5-4|TRBD2
TGTGCCAGCAGCTACTTTAGCGGGAGGTTCGAGACCCAGTACTTC
CASSYFSGRFETQYF
>.|TRBJ2-3|TRBV9|TRBD2
TGTGCCAGCAGCCCCCAACTAGCGACAGATACGCAGTATTTT
CASSPQLATDTQYF
>.|TRBJ2-7|TRBV30|.
TGTGCCTGGAGGGAAGGACAGAGCGAGCAGTACTTC
CAWREGQSEQYF
>.|TRBJ2-7|TRBV28|TRBD1
TGTGCCAGCCGGACAGGCCAGTCTGACGAGCAGTACTTC
CASRTGQSDEQYF
>few|TRBJ2-3|TRBV6-5|.
TGTGCCAGCAGTTACTCGAAAACAGGGAGAACAGATACGCAGTATTTT
CASSYSKTGRTDTQYF
>.|TRBJ2-7|TRBV6-5|.
TGTGCCAGCAGTTCCTCTTGGGGGGGCCACGAGCAGTACTTC
CASSSSWGGHEQYF
>.|TRBJ2-7|TRBV6-5|.
TGTGCCAGCCAGTCGGACTTCTCCTACGAGCAGTACTTC
CASQSDFSYEQYF
>few|TRBJ1-5|TRBV19|TRBD1
TGTGCCAGTAAACCCGGGGACAGGGAAGGGCAGCCCCAGCATTTT
CASKPGDREGQPQHF
>.|TRBJ2-6|TRBV5-1|.
TGCGCCAGCAGCTTTATATCGGGGGCCAACGTCCTGACTTTC
CASSFISGANVLTF
>few|TRBJ1-4|TRBV10-3|.
TGTGCCATCAGTGTGGCCCCGAATGAAAAACTGTTTTTT
CAISVAPNEKLFF
>.|TRBJ2-3|TRBV29-1|.
TGCAGCGTTGGCCCCAGTTCTTTCACAGATACGCAGTATTTT
CSVGPSSFTDTQYF
>.|TRBJ1-4|TRBV15|TRBD1
TGTGCCACCAGCAGGGCAGGGGGGCTCGAAAAACTGTTTTTT
CATSRAGGLEKLFF
>.|TRBJ2-7|TRBV2|.
TGTGCCAGCATCCTTGCCCCTTCGGGGGTCGAGCAGTACTTC
CASILAPSGVEQYF
>.|TRBJ1-4|TRBV28|TRBD1
TGTGCCAGCAGTTCCGGACAGGGAACTAATGAAAAACTGTTTTTT
CASSSGQGTNEKLFF
>few|TRBJ2-7|TRBV27|TRBD1
TGTGCCAGCAGTACCCAGGGACAGAACTACGAGCAGTACTTC
CASSTQGQNYEQYF
>.|TRBJ2-7|TRBV19|.
.
CASSILARLRPYYEQYF
>.|TRBJ1-3|TRBV4-3|.
TGCGCCAGCAGCCCAGGATTGGGTACGTTTTCTGGAAACACCATATATTTT
CASSPGLGTFSGNTIYF
>.|TRBJ2-1|TRBV5-4|.
TGTGCCAGCAGCTTGACAGGGTCGGATGAGCAGTTCTTC
CASSLTGSDEQFF
>.|TRBJ2-1|TRBV29-1|TRBD2
TGCAGCGTTGAGGGGCTTGGGAGGGAAAATGAGCAGTTCTTC
CSVEGLGRENEQFF
>.|TRBJ2-7|TRBV10-3|TRBD1
TGTGCCATCAGATCGACAGGGTACGAGCAGTACTTC
CAIRSTGYEQYF
>once|TRBJ1-6|TRBV30|.
TGTGCCTGGAGTGTACGGTCGGGACACCGTAATGATTCACCCCTCCACTTT
CAWSVRSGHRNDSPLHF
>.|TRBJ1-5|TRBV5-8|.
TGTGCCAGCAGCCTGGCAGGGCCCATACCTTTTGGCAATCAGCCTCAGCATTTT
CASSLAGPIPFGNQPQHF
>.|TRBJ2-7|TRBV28|TRBD2
TGTGCCAGCGGGAGAACAGCGGGAGAGCAGTACTTC
CASGRTAGEQYF
>.|TRBJ2-5|TRBV30|.
TGTGCCTGGAGTGTAGAGCGGACTATGGGCCAGAAGACCCAGTACTTC
CAWSVERTMGQKTQYF
>.|TRBJ2-7|TRBV7-2|TRBD2
TGTGCCAGCAGCTTAGGAGCGGGAGAATACGAGCAGTACTTC
CASSLGAGEYEQYF
>.|TRBJ2-3|TRBV23-1|.
TGCGCCAGCACCCCTTTCCGGTCTAGCACAGATACGCAGTATTTT
CASTPFRSSTDTQYF
>few|TRBJ1-2|TRBV4-3|TRBD1
TGCGCCAGCAGCCAAGATTGGGACAGCTATGGCTACACCTTC
CASSQDWDSYGYTF
>.|TRBJ2-2|TRBV7-3|.
TGTGCCAGCAGCTTAAACCCAGGGGGGCGCACCGGGGAGCTGTTTTTT
CASSLNPGGRTGELFF
>once|TRBJ1-1|TRBV18|.
TGTGCCAGCTCATTCGGACAGACGAACACTGAAGCTTTCTTT
CASSFGQTNTEAFF
>.|TRBJ1-6|TRBV5-4|.
TGTGCCAGCAGCTTGAGTCGCGGTCATAATTCACCCCTCCACTTT
CASSLSRGHNSPLHF
>.|TRBJ2-1|TRBV11-2|TRBD1
TGTGCCAGCAGCTCCCACAGGGGTGTGTTTGCCTACAATGAGCAGTTCTTC
CASSSHRGVFAYNEQFF
>.|TRBJ2-2|TRBV9|.
TGTGCCAGCAGCGTAACCGGTACTTTGGTGGTCGGGGAGCTGTTTTTT
CASSVTGTLVVGELFF
>.|TRBJ2-7|TRBV10-1|.
TGCGCCAGCTTAGGAGGGAATTACTACGAGCAGTACTTC
CASLGGNYYEQYF
>.|TRBJ1-1|TRBV7-9|.
TGTGCCAGCAGCTTAAGACAGACGAACACTGAAGCTTTCTTT
CASSLRQTNTEAFF
>.|TRBJ2-3|TRBV7-3|TRBD2
TGTGCCAGCAGCTTAACGGGGCGGGGGGCCACAGATACGCAGTATTTT
CASSLTGRGATDTQYF
>.|TRBJ2-7|TRBV7-8|.
TGTGCCAGCAGTCGGGAATGGGTTGGAGAGCAGTACTTC
CASSREWVGEQYF
>once|TRBJ2-1|TRBV28|.
TGTGCCAGCAGACAAGACAGTTACAATGAGCAGTTCTTC
CASRQDSYNEQFF
>.|TRBJ1-5|TRBV29-1|.
TGCAGCGTTCTAATCACAGGAGCGGGGCAGCCCCAGCATTTT
CSVLITGAGQPQHF
>.|TRBJ2-7|TRBV7-3|.
TGTGCCAGCAGCTTAATGACGGGACTGAGCTACGAGCAGTACTTC
CASSLMTGLSYEQYF
>.|TRBJ2-7|TRBV4-1|.
TGCGCCAGCAGCCACCTGACAGGACCAGGGAACGAGCAGTACTTC
CASSHLTGPGNEQYF
>.|TRBJ2-3|TRBV2|TRBD2
TGTGCCAGCAGTACAACTCTAGCGGGAACTGGAGATACGCAGTATTTT
CASSTTLAGTGDTQYF
>.|TRBJ2-5|TRBV18|.
TGTGCCAGCTCACCAGTCGCGGCGGGGCCAGAGACCCAGTACTTC
CASSPVAAGPETQYF
>.|TRBJ2-1|TRBV5-6|.
TGTGCCAGCAGCTTGGGTTCTACCTACAATGAGCAGTTCTTC
CASSLGSTYNEQFF
>.|TRBJ2-1|TRBV9|TRBD2
TGTGCCAGCAGCGTAGGTCTAGCGGGGGCATCTTCCTACAATGAGCAGTTCTTC
CASSVGLAGASSYNEQFF
>.|TRBJ2-2|TRBV7-2|.
TGTGCCAGCAGCCCCTTGGCAGGGGAGCTGTTTTTT
CASSPLAGELFF
>.|TRBJ1-2|TRBV14|TRBD1
TGTGCCAGCAGCCAAGATAATCGGGACAGTCTATATGGCTACACCTTC
CASSQDNRDSLYGYTF
>.|TRBJ2-3|TRBV4-3|.
TGCGCCAGCAGCCAAGTAACAACAAGCACAGATACGCAGTATTTT
CASSQVTTSTDTQYF
>few|TRBJ2-7|TRBV9|TRBD2
TGTGCCAGCAGCGTAGACCTAGCGGACGAGCAGTACTTC
CASSVDLADEQYF
>few|TRBJ1-1|TRBV7-2|TRBD1
TGTGCCAGCACCCTCCTGACAGGGGGCGTAAGGACTGAAGCTTTCTTT
CASTLLTGGVRTEAFF
>.|TRBJ2-5|TRBV19|.
TGTGCCAGTAGTATCACGCGCGGGACCCAGTACTTC
CASSITRGTQYF
>.|TRBJ1-5|TRBV19|TRBD1
TGTGCCAGTACCCCTACAGGGGGAGGGCAGCCCCAGCATTTT
CASTPTGGGQPQHF
>.|TRBJ2-2|TRBV19|TRBD1
TGTGCCAGTAGGAGCGTCAGGGGGCGGTTAGTCACCGGGGAGCTGTTTTTT
CASRSVRGRLVTGELFF
>few|TRBJ1-5|TRBV10-2|.
TGCGCCAGCAGTGAACCCGGGAGTTTAGGGAATCAGCCCCAGCATTTT
CASSEPGSLGNQPQHF
>once|TRBJ2-2|TRBV27|TRBD1
TGTGCCAGCAGTTCGACCCCCCTCACAGGGGGCCGGAACACCGGGGAGCTGTTTTTT
CASSSTPLTGGRNTGELFF
>.|TRBJ2-5|TRBV5-6|.
TGTGCCAGCAGCTTGCGTCAGGGGTACCAAGAGACCCAGTACTTC
CASSLRQGYQETQYF
>once|TRBJ1-2|TRBV6-5|TRBD1
TGTGCCAGCAGTTACGGACAGGCCCACCCCTATGGCTACACCTTC
CASSYGQAHPYGYTF
>.|TRBJ1-1|TRBV19|.
TGTGCCACCCTTAGCGGGCAGTTGAACACTGAAGCTTTCTTT
CATLSGQLNTEAFF
>.|TRBJ1-5|TRBV7-2|TRBD1
TGTGCCAGCAGCCCGGACAGGGCTGGCCAGCCCCAGCATTTT
CASSPDRAGQPQHF